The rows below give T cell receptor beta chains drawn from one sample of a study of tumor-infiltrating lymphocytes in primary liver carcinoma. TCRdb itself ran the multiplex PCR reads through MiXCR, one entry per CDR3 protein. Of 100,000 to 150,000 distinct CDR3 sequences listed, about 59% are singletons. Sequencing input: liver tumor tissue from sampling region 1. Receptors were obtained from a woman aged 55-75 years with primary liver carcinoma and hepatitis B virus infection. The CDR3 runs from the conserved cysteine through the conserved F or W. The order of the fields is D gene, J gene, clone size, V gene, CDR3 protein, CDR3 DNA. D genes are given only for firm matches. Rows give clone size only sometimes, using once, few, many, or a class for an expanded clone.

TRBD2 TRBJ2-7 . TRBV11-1 CASSLVVTSGFYEQYF TGTGCCAGCAGCTTAGTTGTGACTAGCGGTTTCTACGAGCAGTACTTC
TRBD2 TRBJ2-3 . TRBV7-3 CGSRAGLPSDTQYF TGTGGCAGCAGGGCGGGACTACCATCGGATACGCAGTATTTT
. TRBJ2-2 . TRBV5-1 CASVSGTPNTGELFF TGCGCCAGCGTATCCGGGACTCCCAACACCGGGGAGCTGTTTTTT
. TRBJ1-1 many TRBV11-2 CASSPLPYTGPNEAFF TGTGCCAGCAGCCCCCTCCCCTATACAGGACCGAATGAAGCTTTCTTT
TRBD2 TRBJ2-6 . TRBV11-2 CARSLNLGGSIKTGVNVLTF TGTGCCAGGAGCTTAAATTTAGGCGGGAGTATTAAAACTGGGGTCAACGTCCTGACTTTC
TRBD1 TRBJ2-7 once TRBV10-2 CASTTPSGGTSYDQYF TGCGCCAGCACCACACCCTCAGGGGGAACCTCCTACGACCAGTACTTC
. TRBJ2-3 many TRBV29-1 CSAGRDTQYF TGCAGCGCCGGTCGAGATACGCAGTATTTT
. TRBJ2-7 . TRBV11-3 CASSPGTRGSYEQYF TGTGCCAGCAGTCCCGGGACAAGGGGCAGCTACGAGCAGTACTTC
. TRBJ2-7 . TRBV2 CASRVSGVWQYF TGTGCCAGCAGGGTATCAGGGGTATGGCAGTACTTC
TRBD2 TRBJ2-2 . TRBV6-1 CASSRTSGRYTGELVF TGTGCCAGCAGTCGGACTAGCGGGAGGTACACCGGGGAGCTGGTTTTT
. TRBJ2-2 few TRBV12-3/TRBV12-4 CTSIFPAQTNTGELFF TGTACCAGCATTTTTCCGGCGCAAACGAACACCGGGGAGCTGTTTTTT
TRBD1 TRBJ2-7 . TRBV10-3 CAISERGQGLGEQYF TGTGCCATCAGCGAGCGAGGACAGGGGCTGGGGGAGCAGTACTTC
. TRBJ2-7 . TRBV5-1 CASGLAEHSYEQYF TGCGCCAGCGGCTTGGCCGAGCATTCCTACGAGCAGTACTTC
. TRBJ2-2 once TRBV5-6 CVSSLFRRATGEPFF TGTGTCAGCAGCTTGTTCCGGAGAGCCACCGGGGAGCCGTTTTTT
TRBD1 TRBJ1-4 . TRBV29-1 CCVGTGGGEKLFF TGCTGCGTTGGGACAGGGGGCGGTGAAAAACTGTTTTTT
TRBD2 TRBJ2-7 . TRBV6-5 CASNPTGTSRMSTYEQYF TGTGCCAGCAATCCAACCGGGACTAGCCGTATGAGTACCTACGAGCAGTATTTC
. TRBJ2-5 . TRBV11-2 CASSWLMRQEAQYF TGTGCCAGCAGCTGGCTCATGAGACAAGAGGCCCAGTACTTC
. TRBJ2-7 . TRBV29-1 CSVTLGTSGYEQYF TGCAGCGTTACCCTAGGGACCAGCGGGTACGAGCAGTACTTC
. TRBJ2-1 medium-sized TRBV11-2 CASSLEGFYNEQFF TGTGCCAGCAGCTTAGAAGGGTTTTACAATGAGCAGTTCTTC
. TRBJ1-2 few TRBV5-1 CASSRDTTGPYGYTF TGCGCCAGCAGTCGGGACACCACTGGTCCGTATGGCTACACCTTC
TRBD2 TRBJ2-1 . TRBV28 CVTGTIGGGSYNEQFF TGTGTCACCGGGACTATAGGAGGCGGCTCCTACAATGAGCAGTTCTTC
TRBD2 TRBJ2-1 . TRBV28 CASSSTSGLVGNEQFF TGTGCCAGCAGTTCGACTTCGGGACTAGTGGGCAATGAGCAGTTCTTT
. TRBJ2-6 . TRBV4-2 CASSRMLNSGANALTF TGTGCCAGCAGCCGGATGCTAAATTCTGGGGCCAACGCCCTGACTTTC
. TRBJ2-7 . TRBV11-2 CVNSPDYEQYF TGTGTCAACAGCCCGGACTACGAGCAGTACTTC
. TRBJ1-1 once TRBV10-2 CASREPRGVVTEVFF TGCGCCAGCAGAGAGCCTAGGGGCGTCGTCACTGAAGTTTTCTTT
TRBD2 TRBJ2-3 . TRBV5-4 CASSSPSGGYTDTQYF TGTGCCAGCAGCAGTCCTAGCGGGGGGTACACAGATACGCAGTATTTT
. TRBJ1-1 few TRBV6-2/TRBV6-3 CANSYNGAKSVDTEAFF TGTGCCAACAGTTACAATGGGGCGAAGAGTGTGGACACTGAAGCTTTCTTT
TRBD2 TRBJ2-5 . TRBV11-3 CASSLDPLAGPGTQYF TGTGCCAGCAGCTTAGATCCCCTAGCGGGTCCGGGGACTCAGTACTTC
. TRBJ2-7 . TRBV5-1 CASSRGSYGQYF TGCGCCAGCAGCAGGGGATCCTACGGGCAGTACTTC
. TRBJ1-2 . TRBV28 CASSSPGGDNYGHTF TGTGCCAGCAGTTCCCCGGGCGGGGATAACTATGGCCACACCTTC
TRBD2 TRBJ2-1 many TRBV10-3 CAISESGRTSGGDNEQFF TGTGCCATCAGTGAGTCGGGGCGAACTAGCGGTGGGGACAATGAGCAGTTCTTC
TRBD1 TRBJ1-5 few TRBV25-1 CASRDRVSNQPQHF TGTGCCAGCCGGGACAGGGTTTCCAATCAGCCCCAGCATTTT
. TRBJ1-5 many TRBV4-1 CASSQGSGQPQHF TGCGCCAGCAGCCAAGGGTCGGGTCAGCCCCAGCATTTT
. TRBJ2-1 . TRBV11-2 CASSLGPGSDPNEQFF TGTGCCAGCAGCCTAGGACCCGGGAGTGATCCCAATGAGCAGTTCTTT